One TCR beta chain is described in this entry. Its antigen is unknown. TCRdb's copy holds only in-frame clones and misses some; the assay was immunoSEQ multiplex PCR. The sample includes over 70,000 clones, approximately 83% of them seen just once. This entry belongs to a study of radiotherapy plus CTLA-4 blockade in lung cancer. Study at large: About 17% of enrolled patients responded objectively, and more than 30% had disease control.

Study observations and caveats: Blood TCR clones of tumor origin expanded after radiotherapy plus ipilimumab.

The sample was peripheral blood, taken from a patient treated with radiotherapy plus ipilimumab. The source is a human donor with non-small cell lung cancer who had a partial response to radiotherapy plus ipilimumab.

CDR3 DNA sequence: TGTGCCAGTAGTAGGGACAGGGACGACTCTGGGGCCAACGTCCTGACTTTC. It codes for CASSRDRDDSGANVLTF. The V gene is TRBV19, the J gene TRBJ2-6; 9 bases are shared with TRBD1. Germline V gene lookup returns CDR1 LNHDA and CDR2 SQIVND (reference sequence). The ends lost 4 bases at V and 0 bases at J; junction bases unmatched: 4. This CDR3 comprises 17 residues.